These T cell receptor beta chains were read from a single sample in a study of blood T cell repertoires in COVID-19. Repertoires were generated with immunoSEQ multiplex PCR, while TCRdb's copy carries only in-frame clones and drops some. The sample has under 200,000 clones, 85% to 95% seen once; the top ten hold 0.53%. The material sequenced was peripheral blood. The origin of the receptors is a man in his forties or fifties with acute or convalescent COVID-19. Each CDR3 is given with its conserved first and last residue. The D gene is left open where the match is weak. Clone size is given for some rows only: seen once, a few or many times, or a class if the clone is expanded.

>TRBJ2-2|.|17|TRBV6-2/TRBV6-3|TRBD2
TGTGCCAGCAGTTACGGGGGGACTAGCGGGAGCCCCGGGGAGCTGTTTTTT
CASSYGGTSGSPGELFF
>TRBJ1-2|.|14|TRBV28|.
TGTGCCAGCAGGGACAGCCTTAGTGATCATGGCTACACCTTC
CASRDSLSDHGYTF
>TRBJ2-5|.|16|TRBV7-3|.
TGTGCCAGCAGCCCATGGGGTCGGGGGGCAACGGAGACCCAGTACTTC
CASSPWGRGATETQYF
>TRBJ1-5|.|13|TRBV27|.
TGTGCCAGCAGTTTCGGGGGGGCCCAGCCCCAGCATTTT
CASSFGGAQPQHF
>TRBJ1-2|.|16|TRBV24-1|TRBD1
TGTGCCACCAGTGATTCCGGGACAGGGGCCTTTAGCGGCTACACCTTC
CATSDSGTGAFSGYTF
>TRBJ2-5|.|16|TRBV4-3|.
TGCGCCAGCAGCCAAGATTTTGTGGCGGCCCAAGAGACCCAGTACTTC
CASSQDFVAAQETQYF
>TRBJ2-2|.|14|TRBV29-1|.
TGCAGCGTTGATGGTAGTTCGAACACCGGGGAGCTGTTTTTT
CSVDGSSNTGELFF
>TRBJ1-2|.|13|TRBV29-1|.
TGCAGCGTTGAAGATGGCTCGGGAGATGGCTACACCTTC
CSVEDGSGDGYTF
>TRBJ1-3|.|14|TRBV9|.
TGTGCCAGCAGCCTGGGGGGCTCTGGAAACACCATATATTTT
CASSLGGSGNTIYF
>TRBJ1-2|.|15|TRBV7-2|TRBD1
TGTGCCAGCAGCCCCTGGACAGGGTCTGGCTATGGCTACACCTTC
CASSPWTGSGYGYTF
>TRBJ1-2|.|15|TRBV7-8|TRBD1
TGTGCCAGCAGCTTAGCGCCACAGGGGACCTATGGCTACACCTTC
CASSLAPQGTYGYTF
>TRBJ2-3|.|14|TRBV18|.
TGTGCCAGCTCAGAACAGGGTCCCCCAGATACGCAGTATTTT
CASSEQGPPDTQYF
>TRBJ2-3|.|17|TRBV2|TRBD2
TGTGCCAGCAGTGAACTTCGTCGGGGGGACCATGGGGAGACGCAGTATTTT
CASSELRRGDHGETQYF
>TRBJ1-5|once|15|TRBV9|.
TGTGCCAGCAGCGTGGGAGGGGAAAGCAATCAGCCCCAGCATTTT
CASSVGGESNQPQHF
>TRBJ2-1|.|16|TRBV4-2|TRBD2
TGTGCCAGCAGCCAAGCCGGGCCTAGCGGGGGGAATGAGCAGTTCTTC
CASSQAGPSGGNEQFF
>TRBJ2-5|once|16|TRBV3-1/TRBV3-2|TRBD1
TGTGCCAGCAGTACAAGGCGGGACAGGGGGCAAGAGACCCAGTACTTC
CASSTRRDRGQETQYF
>TRBJ1-2|.|12|TRBV18|.
TGTGCCAGCTCACTGAGGGTTGCTGGCTACACCTTC
CASSLRVAGYTF
>TRBJ1-1|.|13|TRBV23-1|.
TGCGCCAGCAGTCCGGGGGGGGACACTGAAGCTTTCTTT
CASSPGGDTEAFF
>TRBJ2-1|.|13|TRBV30|TRBD2
TGTGCCTGGAAACTAGCGGGGGGAAATGAGCAGTTCTTC
CAWKLAGGNEQFF
>TRBJ1-6|.|15|TRBV19|TRBD1
TGTGCCAGTAGTCCCCGACAGGGGGCCTATTCACCCCTCCACTTT
CASSPRQGAYSPLHF
>TRBJ1-4|once|15|TRBV11-2|.
TGTGCCAGCAAGGAGGTCTGGGAAACTAATGAAAAACTGTTTTTT
CASKEVWETNEKLFF
>TRBJ1-4|.|15|TRBV5-8|TRBD1
TGTGCCAGCAGCGTATCGACAGGGGGTAATGAAAAACTGTTTTTT
CASSVSTGGNEKLFF
>TRBJ2-1|.|17|TRBV29-1|TRBD1
TGCAGCGTTGAAGAGGGACAGGGCCTGCGGGGTAGCAATGAGCAGTTCTTC
CSVEEGQGLRGSNEQFF
>TRBJ2-7|.|15|TRBV28|.
TGTGCCAGCAGTCGGAAGCGGGCTGTCCCCTACGAGCAGTACTTC
CASSRKRAVPYEQYF
>TRBJ1-3|.|16|TRBV28|.
TGTGCCAGCAGTACCTACAGCCTAAGTGTTGGAAACACCATATATTTT
CASSTYSLSVGNTIYF
>TRBJ1-5|.|14|TRBV20-1|TRBD1
TGCAGTGCTAGTCGGGGACAGGGTCATCAGCCCCAGCATTTT
CSASRGQGHQPQHF
>TRBJ2-4|.|14|TRBV19|.
TGTGCCAGTAGTCGCTCAGGGGTTGAAAACATTCAGTACTTC
CASSRSGVENIQYF
>TRBJ1-5|.|12|TRBV28|.
TGTGCCAGCAGTTTGAGTCCGCAGCCCCAGCATTTT
CASSLSPQPQHF
>TRBJ2-2|.|15|TRBV7-3|TRBD2
TGTGCCAGCAGCGAGCTAGCGGGAGTGAGCGGGGAGCTGTTTTTT
CASSELAGVSGELFF
>TRBJ2-3|.|20|TRBV7-3|TRBD2
TGTGCCAGCAGCTTAAAGGGTTGGGCTAGCGGGGCCACTAGCACAGATACGCAGTATTTT
CASSLKGWASGATSTDTQYF
>TRBJ1-2|.|16|TRBV29-1|TRBD1
TGCAGCGCTGCGCTCATACGGGACAGGGAGGCCTATGGCTACACCTTC
CSAALIRDREAYGYTF